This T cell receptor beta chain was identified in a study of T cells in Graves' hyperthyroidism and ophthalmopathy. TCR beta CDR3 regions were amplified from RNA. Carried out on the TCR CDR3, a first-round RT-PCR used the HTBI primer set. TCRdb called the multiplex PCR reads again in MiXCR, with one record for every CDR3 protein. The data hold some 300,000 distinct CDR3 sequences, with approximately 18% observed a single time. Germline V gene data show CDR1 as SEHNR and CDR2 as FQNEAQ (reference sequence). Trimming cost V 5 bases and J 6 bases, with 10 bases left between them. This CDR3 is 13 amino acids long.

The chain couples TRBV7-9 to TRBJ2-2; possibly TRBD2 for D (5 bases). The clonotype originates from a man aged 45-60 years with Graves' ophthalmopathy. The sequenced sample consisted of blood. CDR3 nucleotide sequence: TGTGCCAGCAGCCCCGACTATGCCGGGGAGCTGTTTTTT. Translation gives CASSPDYAGELFF.